Here is one T cell receptor beta chain with its context. The sample originates from a study of blood T cell repertoires in COVID-19. The overall study: Samples of COVID-19 (acute and convalescent) were obtained from the United States, Italy and Spain. PBMCs, B-cell-depleted T cells, or T cells were the source of the cDNA or gDNA that made up the material.

Germline lookup yields CDR1 SGHTA and CDR2 FQGNSA. The CDR3 covers 12 residues. The V end lost 6 bases, the J end lost 8 bases, and 11 bases lay between the germline ends. Original processing methods: Nucleated cell number was recorded as an estimate derived from reference gene primer amplification. The protocol was immunoSEQ multiplex PCR, while the TCRdb copy is restricted to in-frame clones and leaves out a portion. The V and J calls and the clone size are those of that table, but D and trimming were determined from the DNA. The sample carries hundreds of thousands of clones, around 87% recorded once.

The V and J genes are TRBV7-2 and TRBJ2-1; D possibly corresponds to TRBD2 (5 bases). The receptor was isolated from an older man with acute or convalescent COVID-19. What was sequenced was peripheral blood. This CDR3 reads CASRRGGDEQFF. In DNA, the CDR3 is TGTGCCAGCAGACGCGGAGGCGATGAGCAGTTCTTC.